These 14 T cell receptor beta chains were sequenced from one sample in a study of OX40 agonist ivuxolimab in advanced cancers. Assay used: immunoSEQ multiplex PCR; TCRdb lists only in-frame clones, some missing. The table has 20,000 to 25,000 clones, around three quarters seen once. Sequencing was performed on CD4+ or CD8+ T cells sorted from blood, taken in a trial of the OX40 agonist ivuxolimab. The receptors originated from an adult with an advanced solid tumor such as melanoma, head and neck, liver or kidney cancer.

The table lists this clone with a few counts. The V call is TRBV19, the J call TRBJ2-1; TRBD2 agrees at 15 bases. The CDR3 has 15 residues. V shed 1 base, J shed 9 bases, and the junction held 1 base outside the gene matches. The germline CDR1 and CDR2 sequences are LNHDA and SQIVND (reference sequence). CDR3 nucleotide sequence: TGTGCCAGTAGTATAGGGACTAGCGGGGGGGTTGAGCAGTTCTTC. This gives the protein CASSIGTSGGVEQFF.

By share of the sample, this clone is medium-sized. The CDR3 nucleotides read TGTGCCAGCTATGAGATTTACAATGAGCAGTTCTTC. It codes for CASYEIYNEQFF. V usage is TRBV2 and J usage is TRBJ2-1; D gene uncertain. CDR1 and CDR2 from the germline V gene are SNHLY and FYNNEI. This CDR3 is 12 amino acids long. Deletions cut 8 bases from V and 4 bases from J, with 9 bases between.

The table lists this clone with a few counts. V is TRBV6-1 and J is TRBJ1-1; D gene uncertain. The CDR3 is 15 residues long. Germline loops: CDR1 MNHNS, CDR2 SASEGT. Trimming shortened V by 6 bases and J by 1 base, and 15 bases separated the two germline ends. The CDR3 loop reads CASSARRAGNTEAFF. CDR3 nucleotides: TGTGCCAGCAGCGCCCGGCGGGCCGGGAACACTGAAGCTTTCTTT.

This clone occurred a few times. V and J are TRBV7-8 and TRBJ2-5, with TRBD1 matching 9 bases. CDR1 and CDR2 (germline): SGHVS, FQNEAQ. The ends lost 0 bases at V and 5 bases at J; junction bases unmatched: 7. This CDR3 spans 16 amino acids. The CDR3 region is CASSLAATGGLETQYF. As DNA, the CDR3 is TGTGCCAGCAGCTTAGCGGCGACAGGGGGGTTGGAGACCCAGTACTTC.

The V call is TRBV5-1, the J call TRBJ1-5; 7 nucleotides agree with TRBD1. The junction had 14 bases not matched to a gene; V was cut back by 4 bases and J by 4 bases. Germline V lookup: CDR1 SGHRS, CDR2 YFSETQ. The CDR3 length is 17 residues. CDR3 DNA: TGCGCCAGCAGCCGTGGTGGGCCGACAGGGCTTAATCAGCCCCAGCATTTT. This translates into CASSRGGPTGLNQPQHF.

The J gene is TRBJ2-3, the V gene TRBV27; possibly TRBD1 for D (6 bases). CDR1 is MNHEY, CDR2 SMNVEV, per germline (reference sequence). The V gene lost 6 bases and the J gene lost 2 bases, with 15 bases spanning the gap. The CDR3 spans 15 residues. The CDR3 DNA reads TGTGCCAGCAGGAAATTGGACAGAGACACAGATACGCAGTATTTT. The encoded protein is CASRKLDRDTDTQYF.

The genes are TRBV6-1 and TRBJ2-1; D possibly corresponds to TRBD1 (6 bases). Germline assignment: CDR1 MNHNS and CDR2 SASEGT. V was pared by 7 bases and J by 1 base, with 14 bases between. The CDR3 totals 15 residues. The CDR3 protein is CASTKDRLSYNEQFF. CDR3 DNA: TGTGCCAGCACCAAAGACAGGTTATCCTACAATGAGCAGTTCTTC.

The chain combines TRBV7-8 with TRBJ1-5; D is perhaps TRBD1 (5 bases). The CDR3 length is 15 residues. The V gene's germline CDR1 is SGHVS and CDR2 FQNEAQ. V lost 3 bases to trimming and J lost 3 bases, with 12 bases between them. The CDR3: CASSLRDSDNQPQHF. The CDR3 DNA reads TGTGCCAGCAGCTTGAGGGACTCTGACAATCAGCCCCAGCATTTT.

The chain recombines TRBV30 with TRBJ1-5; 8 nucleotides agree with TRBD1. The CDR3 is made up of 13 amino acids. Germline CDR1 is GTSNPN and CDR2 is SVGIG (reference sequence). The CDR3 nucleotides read TGTGCGTATGAGACAGGGGGCAATCAGCCCCAGCATTTT. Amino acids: CAYETGGNQPQHF.

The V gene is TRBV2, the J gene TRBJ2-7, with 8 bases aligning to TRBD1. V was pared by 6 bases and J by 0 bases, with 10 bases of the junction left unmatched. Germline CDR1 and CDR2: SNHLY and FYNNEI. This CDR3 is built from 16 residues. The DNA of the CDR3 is TGTGCCAGCAGACGAGCAGGGGGCTCTTCCTCCTACGAGCAGTACTTC. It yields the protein CASRRAGGSSSYEQYF.

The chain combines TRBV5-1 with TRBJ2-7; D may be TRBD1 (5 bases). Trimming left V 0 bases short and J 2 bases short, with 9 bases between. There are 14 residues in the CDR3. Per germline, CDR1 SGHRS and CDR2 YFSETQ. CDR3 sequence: CASSLGQLTYEQYF. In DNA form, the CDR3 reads TGCGCCAGCAGCTTGGGACAGTTAACCTACGAGCAGTACTTC.

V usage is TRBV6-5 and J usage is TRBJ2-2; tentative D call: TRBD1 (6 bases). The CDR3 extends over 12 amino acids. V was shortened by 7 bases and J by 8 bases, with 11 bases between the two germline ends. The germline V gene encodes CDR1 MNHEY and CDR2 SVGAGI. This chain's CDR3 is CASNGQPGELFF. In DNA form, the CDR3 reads TGTGCCAGCAACGGACAGCCGGGGGAGCTGTTTTTT.

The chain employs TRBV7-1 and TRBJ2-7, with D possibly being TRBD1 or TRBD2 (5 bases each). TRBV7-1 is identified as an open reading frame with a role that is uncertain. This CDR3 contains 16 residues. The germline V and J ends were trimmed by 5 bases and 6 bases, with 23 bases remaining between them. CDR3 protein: CASSDQGVGVLSEQYF. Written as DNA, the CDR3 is TGTGCCAGCAGCGACCAGGGAGTGGGAGTCTTGAGCGAGCAGTACTTC.

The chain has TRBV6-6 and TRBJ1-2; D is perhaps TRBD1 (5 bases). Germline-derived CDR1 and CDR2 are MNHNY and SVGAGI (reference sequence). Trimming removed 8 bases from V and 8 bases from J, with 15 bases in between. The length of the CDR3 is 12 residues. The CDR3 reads CASSAGGKGYTF. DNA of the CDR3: TGTGCCAGCTCCGCCGGGGGTAAAGGCTACACCTTC.